This TCR beta chain was profiled in a study of blood T cell repertoires in COVID-19. Study details: Acute-phase and convalescent COVID-19 samples originated in the United States, Italy and Spain.

Here immunoSEQ multiplex PCR was the method, and the copy in TCRdb shows in-frame clones only, minus some. This sample has about 380,000 clones; 85% occur once, and the top ten carry under 4%. The V end was cut by 1 base, the J end by 7 bases, with 16 bases between. The CDR3 is 16 residues long. Germline loops: CDR1 MGHDK, CDR2 SYGVNS. The rearrangement uses TRBV25-1 and TRBJ2-2; tentatively, D is TRBD1 (6 bases). The sequencing input was peripheral blood. This TCR came from a woman under 30 with acute or convalescent COVID-19. The CDR3 protein is CASSESPGAGGGELFF. CDR3 bases: TGTGCCAGCAGTGAATCCCCAGGGGCGGGTGGCGGGGAGCTGTTTTTT.